This T cell receptor beta chain was profiled in a study of T cells in Graves' hyperthyroidism and ophthalmopathy. From RNA transcripts, TCR beta CDR3 regions were amplified. The HTBI set primed first-round TCR CDR3 RT-PCR. Each CDR3 protein gets one entry after TCRdb re-called the multiplex PCR reads with MiXCR. In the table there are 550,000 to 600,000 distinct CDR3 sequences, approximately 14% of which are singletons. This clonotype was recorded many times. The clonotype was recovered from a woman aged 18-29 years with Graves' ophthalmopathy. Sequencing was carried out using blood.

This CDR3 reads CSVEPINSATQYF. CDR3 sequence (DNA): TGCAGCGTTGAACCTATCAATTCGGCTACGCAGTATTTT. V and J are TRBV29-1 and TRBJ2-3; D not certain. This CDR3 comprises 13 residues. Germline loops: CDR1 SQVTM, CDR2 ANQGSEA. The V end was cut by 2 bases, the J end by 8 bases, with 14 bases between.